The TCR beta chain under discussion was sequenced for a study of T cell repertoires in cytomegalovirus infection. Study-level background: Newly reported HLA-C-restricted and thoroughly characterized HLA-B-restricted CMV epitopes were employed. From public TCR beta signatures came an indication of both CMV infection and matching HLA type.

With 5 bases removed from V and 5 bases from J, the gap between germline ends came to 17 bases. The CDR3 is made up of 15 amino acids. From germline, CDR1 is MNHGY and CDR2 SAAAGT. With regard to this clonotype: Its antigen is not known.

TCRdb re-derived calls from the reads in MiXCR, one entry per CDR3 protein. The repertoire has around 750,000 distinct CDR3 sequences, 32% of them found once; the top ten carry around 12%. Study results and limitations: The ex vivo response was dominated by HLA-C-restricted CMV-specific TCR beta clonotypes. Based on cumulative public TCR beta family frequency, carriers of CMV plus the relevant HLA were identified.

The chain has TRBV6-8 and TRBJ2-3, with D possibly matching TRBD2 (6 bases). This specimen was cultured CD8+ T cells from PBMCs, taken from culture after CMV antigen stimulation. The receptor was derived from a human donor in good health (CMV status not recorded). Some clones in this sample may be carry-over from other donors' samples. CDR3 loop: CASSPLGGVGDTQYF. The CDR3 DNA follows: TGTGCCAGCAGTCCTCTTGGCGGGGTGGGAGATACGCAGTATTTT.